One T cell receptor beta chain is described in this entry. This entry belongs to a study of blood T cell repertoires in COVID-19. Study-wide context: The United States, Italy and Spain were the sources of the acute and convalescent COVID-19 samples. From T cells, B-cell-depleted T cells, or PBMCs came the material, which was cDNA or gDNA.

This CDR3 is 14 amino acids long. The V end lost 0 bases, the J end lost 2 bases, and 7 bases lay between the germline ends. The germline V gene encodes CDR1 SGHDT and CDR2 YYEEEE. In the original processing: Amplification of reference gene primers was used by the study to estimate nucleated cell counts. Here immunoSEQ multiplex PCR was the method, and the copy in TCRdb shows in-frame clones only, minus some. V and J calls and clone size follow that table, whereas D and trimming were derived from the DNA. The profile covers 250,000 to 300,000 clones, with 88% appearing a single time and 5.5% to 8% taken by the ten largest.

The chain combines TRBV5-6 with TRBJ2-3; D ambiguous. Sequences were obtained from peripheral blood. The receptor was isolated from a woman aged 25 to 39 who had recovered from COVID-19. As DNA, the CDR3 is TGTGCCAGCAGCTTGGGCCAGAACACAGATACGCAGTATTTT. Its translation: CASSLGQNTDTQYF.